The source of this T cell receptor beta chain is a study of memory CD8 T cells in hepatitis C reinfection. Stated time point: late/post reinfection, 12 to 24 weeks after detection. The sorted cells went straight to TCR sequencing with no prior in vitro expansion. The CDR3 runs to 12 residues. The V gene's germline CDR1 is SGHDT and CDR2 YYEEEE. V was pared by 2 bases and J by 7 bases, with 6 bases between. This table comes from immunoSEQ multiplex PCR, and its TCRdb copy is limited to in-frame clones, with some not included. The sample has just over 45,000 clones, 75% to 90% seen once; the top ten hold more than 0.6%.

This TCR was sampled from a man younger than 30 with hepatitis C virus infection. V usage is TRBV5-6 and J usage is TRBJ2-2; D not certain. The specimen was naive CD8+ T cells sorted from blood. CDR3 DNA: TGTGCCAGCAGCTTTGGGCACGGGGAGCTGTTTTTT. It specifies CASSFGHGELFF.